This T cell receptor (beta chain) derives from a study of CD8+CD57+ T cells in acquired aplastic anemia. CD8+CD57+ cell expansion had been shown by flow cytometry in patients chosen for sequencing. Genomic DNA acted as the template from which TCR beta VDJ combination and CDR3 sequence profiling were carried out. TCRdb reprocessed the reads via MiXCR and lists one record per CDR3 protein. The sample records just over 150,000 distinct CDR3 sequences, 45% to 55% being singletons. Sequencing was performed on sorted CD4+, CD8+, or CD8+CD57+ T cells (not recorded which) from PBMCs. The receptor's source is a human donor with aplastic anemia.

The CDR3 here is CAISEEVGGRETQYF. The CDR3 DNA is TGTGCCATCAGTGAGGAGGTAGGGGGCAGAGAGACCCAGTACTTC. V is TRBV10-3 and J is TRBJ2-5; 7 bases fit TRBD1. The CDR3 sequence is 15 residues long. After removal of 2 bases from V and 4 bases from J, the junction contained 7 bases not matched to a gene. CDR1 and CDR2 (germline): ENHRY, SYGVKD.